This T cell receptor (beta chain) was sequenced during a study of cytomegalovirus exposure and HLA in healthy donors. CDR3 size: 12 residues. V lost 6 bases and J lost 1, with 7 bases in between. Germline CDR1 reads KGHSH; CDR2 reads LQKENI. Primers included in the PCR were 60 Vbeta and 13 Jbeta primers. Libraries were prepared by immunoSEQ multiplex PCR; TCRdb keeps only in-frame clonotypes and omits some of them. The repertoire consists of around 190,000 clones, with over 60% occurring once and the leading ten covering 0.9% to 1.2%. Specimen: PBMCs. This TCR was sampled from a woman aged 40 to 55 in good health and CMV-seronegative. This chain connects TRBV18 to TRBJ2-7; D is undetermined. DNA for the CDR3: TGTGCCAGCTCTCGGTCTTCCTACGAGCAGTACTTC. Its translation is CASSRSSYEQYF.